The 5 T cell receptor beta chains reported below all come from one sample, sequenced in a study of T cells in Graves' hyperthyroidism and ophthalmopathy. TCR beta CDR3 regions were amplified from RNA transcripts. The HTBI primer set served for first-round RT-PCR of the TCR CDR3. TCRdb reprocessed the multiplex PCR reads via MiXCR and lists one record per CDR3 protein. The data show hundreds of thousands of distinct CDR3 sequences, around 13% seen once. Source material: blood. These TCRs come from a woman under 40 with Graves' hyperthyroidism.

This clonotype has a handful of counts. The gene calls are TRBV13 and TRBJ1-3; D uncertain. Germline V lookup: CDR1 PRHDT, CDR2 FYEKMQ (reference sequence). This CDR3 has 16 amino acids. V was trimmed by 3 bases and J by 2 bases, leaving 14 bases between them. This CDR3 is CASSLPPGATGNTIYF. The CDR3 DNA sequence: TGTGCCAGCAGCTTGCCCCCCGGAGCGACTGGAAACACCATATATTTT.

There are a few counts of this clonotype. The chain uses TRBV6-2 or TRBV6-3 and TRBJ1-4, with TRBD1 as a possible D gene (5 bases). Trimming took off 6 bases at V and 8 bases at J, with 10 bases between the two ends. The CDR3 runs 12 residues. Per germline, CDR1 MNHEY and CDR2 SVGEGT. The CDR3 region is CASRQASEKLFF. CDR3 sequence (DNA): TGTGCCAGCAGACAGGCGTCCGAAAAACTGTTTTTT.

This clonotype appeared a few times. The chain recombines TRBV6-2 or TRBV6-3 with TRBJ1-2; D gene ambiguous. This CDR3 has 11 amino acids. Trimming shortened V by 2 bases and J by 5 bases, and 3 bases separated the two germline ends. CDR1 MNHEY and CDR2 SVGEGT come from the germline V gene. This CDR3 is CASSYAYGYTF. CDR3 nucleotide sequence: TGTGCCAGCAGTTACGCATATGGCTACACCTTC.

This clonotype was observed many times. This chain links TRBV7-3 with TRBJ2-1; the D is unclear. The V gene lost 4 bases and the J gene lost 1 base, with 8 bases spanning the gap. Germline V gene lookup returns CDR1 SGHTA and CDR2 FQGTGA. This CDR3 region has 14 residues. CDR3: CASSSGVSYNEQFF. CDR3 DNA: TGTGCCAGCAGCTCAGGAGTTTCCTACAATGAGCAGTTCTTC.

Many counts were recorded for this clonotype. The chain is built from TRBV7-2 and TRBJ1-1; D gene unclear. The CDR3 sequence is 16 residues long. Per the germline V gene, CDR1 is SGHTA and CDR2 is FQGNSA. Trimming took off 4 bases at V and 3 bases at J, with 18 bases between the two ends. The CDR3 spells CASSYFPKSVDTEAFF. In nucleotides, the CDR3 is TGTGCCAGCAGCTATTTCCCCAAGTCGGTTGACACTGAAGCTTTCTTT.